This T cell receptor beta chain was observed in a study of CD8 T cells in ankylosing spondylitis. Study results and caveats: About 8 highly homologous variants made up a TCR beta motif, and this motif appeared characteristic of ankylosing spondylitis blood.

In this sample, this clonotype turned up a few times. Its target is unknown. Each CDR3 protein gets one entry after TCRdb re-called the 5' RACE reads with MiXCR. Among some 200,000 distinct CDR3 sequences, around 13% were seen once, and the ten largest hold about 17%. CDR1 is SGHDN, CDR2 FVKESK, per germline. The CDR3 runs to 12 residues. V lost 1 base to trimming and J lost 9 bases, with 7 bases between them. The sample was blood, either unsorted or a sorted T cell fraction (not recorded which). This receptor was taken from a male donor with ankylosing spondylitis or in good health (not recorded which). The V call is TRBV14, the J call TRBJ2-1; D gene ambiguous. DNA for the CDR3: TGTGCCAGCAGCCAAGGGCTGGGTGAGCAGTTCTTC. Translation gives CASSQGLGEQFF.